This T cell receptor (beta chain) was documented in a study of T cell changes during pregnancy in multiple sclerosis. Germline V gene lookup returns CDR1 SEHNR and CDR2 FQNEAQ (reference sequence). The CDR3 is made up of 15 amino acids. Between the trimmed V and J ends, which lost 6 bases and 0 bases, there was a span of 15 bases. Measured with immunoSEQ multiplex PCR; TCRdb has only the in-frame clones, and not every one. The table shows around 130,000 clones, with approximately 93% occurring only once. This chain connects TRBV7-9 to TRBJ2-7, with TRBD1 as a possible D gene (6 bases). Sequencing was performed on peripheral blood, taken before pregnancy. The clonotype comes from a female donor with multiple sclerosis, enrolled in a pregnancy study. This CDR3 is CASSQGPGYSYEQYF. CDR3 coding DNA: TGTGCCAGCAGTCAGGGGCCCGGTTACTCCTACGAGCAGTACTTC.